These 24 T cell receptor beta chains were all obtained from the same sample, sequenced in a study of blood T cell repertoires in COVID-19. Measured with immunoSEQ multiplex PCR; TCRdb has only the in-frame clones, and not every one. The sample lists about 270,000 clones; roughly 90% were seen once. The sample taken for sequencing was PBMCs or T cells enriched from blood (not recorded which). These TCRs come from a woman in her 50s who had recovered from COVID-19.

The chain has TRBV7-8 and TRBJ1-1, with unresolved D. Germline lookup yields CDR1 SGHVS and CDR2 FQNEAQ. V was trimmed by 5 bases and J by 0 bases, leaving 7 bases between them. The CDR3 is made up of 13 amino acids. The CDR3 coding sequence is TGTGCCAGCAGCCGTAACTTGAACACTGAAGCTTTCTTT. It is translated as CASSRNLNTEAFF.

The rearrangement links TRBV21-1 to TRBJ2-7; the table's D call, TRBD1, was not checked against the DNA. TRBV21-1 is a pseudogene. The CDR3 has 17 amino acids. CDR3 amino acids: CASSKVIVRAASYEQYF. The CDR3, as DNA: TGTGCCAGCAGCAAAGTCATCGTCAGGGCGGCTTCCTACGAGCAGTACTTC.

This chain links TRBV7-9 with TRBJ1-5, with 12 bases lining up with TRBD1. Germline loops: CDR1 SEHNR, CDR2 FQNEAQ (reference sequence). V was clipped by 5 bases and J by 7 bases; unmatched bases: 6. The CDR3 spans 15 residues. CDR3 sequence: CASSPGTGGSQPQHF. Written as DNA, the CDR3 is TGTGCCAGCAGCCCAGGGACAGGGGGCAGCCAGCCCCAGCATTTT.

Only a few counts were recorded for this clone. V is TRBV28 and J is TRBJ1-5, with D uncertain. The CDR3 consists of 12 residues. Per germline, CDR1 MDHEN and CDR2 SYDVKM. Trimming took 6 bases from V and 6 from J, leaving 9 bases between them. CDR3 in DNA: TGTGCCAGCAGGATACAGCTTCAGCCCCAGCATTTT. This codes for CASRIQLQPQHF.

The chain has TRBV7-8 and TRBJ2-3, with 9 bases aligning to TRBD1. Germline V gene data show CDR1 as SGHVS and CDR2 as FQNEAQ. The CDR3 spans 17 residues. V dropped 4 bases and J dropped 6; count of bases not matched to a gene: 14. As DNA, the CDR3 is TGTGCCAGCAGCTCCCAGGCCAACAGGGGGCGGGGGGATACGCAGTATTTT. This codes for CASSSQANRGRGDTQYF.

This chain uses TRBV28 with TRBJ2-7; D remains ambiguous. Germline loops: CDR1 MDHEN, CDR2 SYDVKM. V was pared by 2 bases and J by 2 bases, with 10 bases between. The CDR3 runs 14 residues. CDR3 nucleotide sequence: TGTGCCAGCAGTTTAATGGGCCGTACCTACGAGCAGTACTTC. Its protein product is CASSLMGRTYEQYF.

J is TRBJ2-3 and V is TRBV10-3; tentative D call: TRBD2 (6 bases). The CDR3 totals 14 residues. The V end lost 4 bases, the J end lost 5 bases, and 13 bases lay between the germline ends. Looked up from germline, CDR1 is ENHRY and CDR2 is SYGVKD. The CDR3 DNA sequence: TGTGCCATCAGTGCCACTAGCTCTGGAGATACGCAGTATTTT. Its protein product is CAISATSSGDTQYF.

The chain uses TRBV18 and TRBJ2-7; tentative D call: TRBD1 (5 bases). Germline V gene data show CDR1 as KGHSH and CDR2 as LQKENI. Between the trimmed V and J ends, which lost 4 bases and 0 bases, there was a span of 13 bases. This CDR3 spans 15 amino acids. The CDR3: CASSQATVSSYEQYF. In nucleotides, the CDR3 is TGTGCCAGCTCACAAGCGACAGTTAGCTCCTACGAGCAGTACTTC.

This chain uses TRBV19 with TRBJ2-7, with D perhaps matching TRBD1 (5 bases). The V and J ends lost 2 bases and 7 bases respectively, with 18 bases between them. Germline V gives CDR1 LNHDA, CDR2 SQIVND (reference sequence). CDR3 length: 15 residues. CDR3 region: CASSISTEGLGEQYF. Written as DNA, the CDR3 is TGTGCCAGTAGTATATCGACAGAAGGGTTGGGAGAGCAGTACTTC.

V usage is TRBV3-1 (or the pseudogene TRBV3-2) and J usage is TRBJ2-7; the match to TRBD1 covers 9 bases. CDR3 length equals 16 residues. Trimming removed 4 bases from V and 7 bases from J; junction bases left unmatched: 14. CDR1 is LGHDT, CDR2 YNNKEL, per germline (reference sequence). The CDR3 DNA reads as TGTGCCAGCAGCCCCCGACCGGGACAGGGAAGTTTTGAGCAGTACTTC. Encoded protein: CASSPRPGQGSFEQYF.

The chain is built from TRBV12-5 and TRBJ1-2; maybe TRBD1 (5 bases). The germline V gene encodes CDR1 LGHNT and CDR2 FRNRAP. Trimming removed 6 bases from V and 3 bases from J, with 14 bases in between. The CDR3 contains 14 residues. CDR3 in DNA: TGTGCTAGTGGACCCCGGACAAGGTACTATGGCTACACCTTC. It specifies CASGPRTRYYGYTF.

The chain is built from TRBV5-1 and TRBJ1-4, with 9 bases that match TRBD1. CDR1 and CDR2 from the germline V gene are SGHRS and YFSETQ. This CDR3 is built from 14 residues. The junction had 6 bases not matched to a gene; V was cut back by 7 bases and J by 5 bases. The CDR3 spells CASRPGTGNEKLFF. As DNA, the CDR3 is TGCGCCAGCCGGCCGGGGACAGGGAATGAAAAACTGTTTTTT.

The chain joins TRBV24-1 to TRBJ1-2; 7 bases are shared with TRBD1. The germline V gene encodes CDR1 KGHDR and CDR2 SFDVKD. The CDR3 totals 12 residues. V gave up 5 bases and J gave up 11 bases; unmatched junction bases: 7. CDR3 nucleotide sequence: TGTGCCACCAGTGCGACAGGGCGGGGTTACACCTTC. Its translation is CATSATGRGYTF.

This chain connects TRBV4-1 to TRBJ1-2, with 9 nucleotides matching TRBD1. The junction had 11 bases not matched to a gene; V was cut back by 2 bases and J by 7 bases. CDR1 and CDR2 (germline): MGHRA, YSYEKL. This CDR3 is 16 amino acids long. CDR3 amino acids: CASSQSGWGQGSGYTF. As DNA, the CDR3 is TGCGCCAGCAGCCAAAGCGGTTGGGGACAGGGCAGTGGCTACACCTTC.

The chain uses TRBV30 and TRBJ1-5; no firm D call. The V gene's germline CDR1 is GTSNPN and CDR2 SVGIG (reference sequence). Trimming removed 2 bases from V and 7 bases from J, with 9 bases in between. CDR3 size: 12 residues. The chain's CDR3 is CAWSLRGQPQHF. CDR3 in DNA: TGTGCCTGGAGTCTCCGGGGACAGCCCCAGCATTTT.

This chain joins TRBV4-3 and TRBJ2-7; 9 bases map to TRBD2. Germline V gene lookup returns CDR1 LGHNA and CDR2 YSLEER. This CDR3 has 21 amino acids. The junction had 18 bases not matched to a gene; V was cut back by 0 bases and J by 0 bases. For the CDR3, the DNA is TGCGCCAGCAGCCAAGATAGCGGTCGGCGGGAGGGGACCTCGTACTCCTACGAGCAGTACTTC. This codes for CASSQDSGRREGTSYSYEQYF.

A few counts support this clone. The V and J genes are TRBV4-3 and TRBJ1-2; D remains unclear. Germline V lookup: CDR1 LGHNA, CDR2 YSLEER. This CDR3 contains 13 residues. V lost 4 bases and J lost 9, with 15 bases in between. CDR3 region: CASSPPGRSRYTF. The CDR3 DNA is TGCGCCAGCAGCCCCCCAGGTCGGTCGCGCTACACCTTC.

V and J are TRBV30 and TRBJ1-3, with D maybe TRBD1 (6 bases). This CDR3 comprises 13 residues. The V gene's germline CDR1 is GTSNPN and CDR2 SVGIG (reference sequence). Trimming shortened V by 4 bases and J by 8 bases, and 15 bases separated the two germline ends. Here the CDR3 DNA reads TGTGCCTGGAACAGCCAGGGGACGGACACCATATATTTT. Its protein is CAWNSQGTDTIYF. The variable domain in full, with the rest retrieved from reference TRBV30 and TRBJ1-3, is SQTIHQWPATLVQPVGSPLSLECTVEGTSNPNLYWYRQAAGRGLQLLFYSVGIGQISSEVPQNLSASRPQDRQFILSSKKLLLSDSGFYLCAWNSQGTDTIYFGEGSWLTVV.

This sequence joins TRBV28 and TRBJ2-6, with 8 bases aligning to TRBD1. V was pared by 5 bases and J by 2 bases, with 5 bases of the junction left unmatched. Germline V gene data show CDR1 as MDHEN and CDR2 as SYDVKM. This CDR3 comprises 16 residues. The CDR3 loop is CASSEQGGAGANVLTF. CDR3 DNA sequence: TGTGCCAGCAGTGAACAGGGGGGAGCTGGGGCCAACGTCCTGACTTTC.

The V and J genes are TRBV5-4 and TRBJ2-3, with 10 bases matching TRBD2. Germline V CDR1 and CDR2: SGHNT, YYREEE (reference sequence). There are 16 residues in the CDR3. V dropped 4 bases and J dropped 6; count of bases not matched to a gene: 11. DNA for the CDR3: TGTGCCAGCAGCGGACCTAGCGGGAGAGGATTGGATACGCAGTATTTT. Translating it yields CASSGPSGRGLDTQYF. The whole variable domain, filled in from reference TRBV5-4 and TRBJ2-3, reads ETGVTQSPTHLIKTRGQQVTLRCSSQSGHNTVSWYQQALGQGPQFIFQYYREEENGRGNFPPRFSGLQFPNYSSELNVNALELDDSALYLCASSGPSGRGLDTQYFGPGTRLTVL.

This chain connects TRBV2 to TRBJ1-6; the D is unclear. The CDR3 spans 14 residues. CDR1 and CDR2 (germline): SNHLY, FYNNEI. Trimming took off 6 bases at V and 4 bases at J, with 10 bases between the two ends. The CDR3 here is CASRELVYNSPLHF. The CDR3 nucleotides are TGTGCCAGCAGGGAACTCGTTTATAATTCACCCCTCCACTTT.

The chain employs TRBV9 and TRBJ2-7; D possibly corresponds to TRBD2 (5 bases). Germline V CDR1 and CDR2: SGDLS, YYNGEE. The CDR3 is made up of 16 amino acids. V lost 0 bases to trimming and J lost 4 bases, with 17 bases between them. The CDR3 spells CASSVAGNPAIYEQYF. In DNA, the CDR3 is TGTGCCAGCAGCGTAGCGGGGAACCCGGCCATTTACGAGCAGTACTTC.

The V gene is TRBV28, the J gene TRBJ1-4, with D possibly matching TRBD1 (6 bases). CDR1 and CDR2 from the germline V gene are MDHEN and SYDVKM. V shed 8 bases and J shed 7 bases, with 26 bases lying between them. The CDR3 extends over 17 amino acids. The CDR3 DNA reads TGTGCCAGCGTTATAGGGGGTCAAGACCTAAGTTTTGAAAAACTGTTTTTT. Amino acid sequence: CASVIGGQDLSFEKLFF.

The gene calls are TRBV4-1 and TRBJ1-1; D remains unclear. V gave up 0 bases and J gave up 6 bases, with 8 bases separating them. This CDR3 has 13 residues. Germline CDR1 is MGHRA and CDR2 is YSYEKL. CDR3: CASSQETGAEAFF. The CDR3 DNA is TGCGCCAGCAGCCAAGAAACGGGAGCTGAAGCTTTCTTT.